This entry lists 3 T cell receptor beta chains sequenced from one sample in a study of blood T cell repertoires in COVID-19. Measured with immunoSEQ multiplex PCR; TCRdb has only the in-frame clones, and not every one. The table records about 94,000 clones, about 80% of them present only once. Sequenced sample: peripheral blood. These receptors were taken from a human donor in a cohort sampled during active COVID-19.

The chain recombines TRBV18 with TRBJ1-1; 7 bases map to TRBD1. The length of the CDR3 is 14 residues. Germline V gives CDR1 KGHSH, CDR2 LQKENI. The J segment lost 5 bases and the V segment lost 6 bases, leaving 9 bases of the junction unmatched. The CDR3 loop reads CASSPRTGGTEAFF. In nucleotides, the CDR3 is TGTGCCAGCTCGCCGAGGACAGGAGGGACTGAAGCTTTCTTT. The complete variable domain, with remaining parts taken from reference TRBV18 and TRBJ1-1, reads NAGVMQNPRHLVRRRGQEARLRCSPMKGHSHVYWYRQLPEEGLKFMVYLQKENIIDESGMPKERFSAEFPKEGPSILRIQQVVRGDSAAYFCASSPRTGGTEAFFGQGTRLTVV.

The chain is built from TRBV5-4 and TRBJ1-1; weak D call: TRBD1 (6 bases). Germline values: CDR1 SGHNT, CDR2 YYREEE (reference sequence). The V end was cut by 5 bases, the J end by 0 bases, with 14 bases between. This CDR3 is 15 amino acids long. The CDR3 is CASSLTGTMNTEAFF. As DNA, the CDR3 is TGTGCCAGCAGTTTGACCGGGACAATGAACACTGAAGCTTTCTTT.

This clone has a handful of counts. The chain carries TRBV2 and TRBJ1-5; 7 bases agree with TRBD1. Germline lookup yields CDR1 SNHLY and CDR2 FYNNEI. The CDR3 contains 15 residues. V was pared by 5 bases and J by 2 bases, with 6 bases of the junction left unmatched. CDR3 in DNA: TGTGCCAGCAGTCTTCTAAGGGGGCGCAATCAGCCCCAGCATTTT. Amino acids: CASSLLRGRNQPQHF.